The following is a TCR beta chain sequence with its context. Its antigen is not identified. One end of the junction fails to match germline, which may point to a read error. This record belongs to a study of CD8+ T cells in alopecia areata. Treatment described: oral pan-JAK inhibitor, 5-10 mg twice daily. Study-wide results and limits: Scalp and blood retained many expanded lesional clones during tofacitinib.

Extraction and reverse transcription of RNA yielded cDNA as the sequencing template. Assay used: immunoSEQ multiplex PCR; TCRdb lists only in-frame clones, some missing. The sample includes some 200,000 clones, roughly 64% of them seen just once. This TCR came from a human donor with alopecia areata. The sample consisted of CD4+ T cells sorted from blood, taken at week 24, from a patient treated with tofacitinib.

The CDR3 is CAWTPRTDSEF. CDR3 DNA sequence: TGTGCCTGGACGCCCCGCACGGACAGCGAATTT. The gene calls are TRBV30 and TRBJ1-1; possible D gene TRBD1, 6 bases. The CDR3 runs to 11 residues. Germline values: CDR1 GTSNPN, CDR2 SVGIG (reference sequence).